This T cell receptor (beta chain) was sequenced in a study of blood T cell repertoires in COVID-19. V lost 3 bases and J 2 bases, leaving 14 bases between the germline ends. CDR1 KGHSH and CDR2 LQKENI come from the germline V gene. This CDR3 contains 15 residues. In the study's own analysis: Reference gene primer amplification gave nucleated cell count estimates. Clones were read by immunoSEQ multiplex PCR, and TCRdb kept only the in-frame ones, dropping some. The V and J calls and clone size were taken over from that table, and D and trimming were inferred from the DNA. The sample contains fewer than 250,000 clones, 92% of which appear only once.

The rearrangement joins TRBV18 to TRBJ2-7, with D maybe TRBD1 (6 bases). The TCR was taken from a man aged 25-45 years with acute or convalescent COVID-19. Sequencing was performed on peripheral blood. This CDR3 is CASSPTLGAAYEQYF. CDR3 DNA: TGTGCCAGCTCACCTACCCTGGGGGCAGCCTACGAGCAGTACTTC.